Listed below are T cell receptor beta chains from one sample, sequenced in a study of T cells in Graves' hyperthyroidism and ophthalmopathy. TCRdb itself ran the multiplex PCR reads through MiXCR, one entry per CDR3 protein. The sample contains under 400,000 distinct CDR3 sequences, 16% of which appear only once. The specimen sequenced was blood. These receptors were obtained from a man aged 30-40 years with Graves' hyperthyroidism. CDR3s leave out the opening cysteine and the closing phenylalanine or tryptophan. The order of the fields is V gene, D gene, J gene, CDR3 protein. The D gene is left open where the match is weak.

V: TRBV29-1; D: .; J: TRBJ1-2; CDR3: SVEVVSGYT
V: TRBV5-1; D: .; J: TRBJ1-4; CDR3: ASSLGYGAAGNEKLF
V: TRBV19; D: .; J: TRBJ1-1; CDR3: ASSISLFRQAGLNTEAF
V: TRBV5-1; D: TRBD1; J: TRBJ2-1; CDR3: ASTTGRMAEQF
V: TRBV12-3/TRBV12-4; D: .; J: TRBJ2-7; CDR3: ASSLTSSEQY
V: TRBV6-1; D: .; J: TRBJ2-7; CDR3: ASSEATTQGGYEQY
V: TRBV29-1; D: .; J: TRBJ2-7; CDR3: SVAREGAREQY
V: TRBV28; D: TRBD2; J: TRBJ2-7; CDR3: ASSLYATEGLAGDEQY
V: TRBV4-1; D: TRBD2; J: TRBJ2-5; CDR3: ASSLSTSGSQETQY
V: TRBV20-1; D: TRBD1; J: TRBJ2-3; CDR3: SASHRGDTQY
V: TRBV7-9; D: .; J: TRBJ1-5; CDR3: ASSRGVQPQH
V: TRBV3-1; D: .; J: TRBJ2-7; CDR3: ASSFADSYYEQY
V: TRBV2; D: .; J: TRBJ1-5; CDR3: ASSDETDENQPQH
V: TRBV24-1; D: .; J: TRBJ2-1; CDR3: ATSDRAQRNEQF
V: TRBV20-1; D: TRBD2; J: TRBJ2-3; CDR3: SAVTSGSLSDTQY
V: TRBV12-3/TRBV12-4; D: .; J: TRBJ2-1; CDR3: ASSPPRGRRSYNEQF
V: TRBV3-1; D: .; J: TRBJ1-1; CDR3: ASSQDVKGPEAF
V: TRBV20-1; D: .; J: TRBJ2-7; CDR3: SARDSRLGYEQY
V: TRBV12-3/TRBV12-4; D: TRBD2; J: TRBJ2-1; CDR3: AIQRTSGLGEQF
V: TRBV7-2; D: TRBD2; J: TRBJ2-3; CDR3: ASSSLAGGLTDTQY
V: TRBV13; D: .; J: TRBJ1-1; CDR3: ASSRTPHDTEAF
V: TRBV29-1; D: .; J: TRBJ2-1; CDR3: SVLGTREQF
V: TRBV11-2; D: .; J: TRBJ2-3; CDR3: ASSPSTNPDTQY